A single sample is the source of the 21 T cell receptor beta chains below, sequenced in a study of PD-L1 blockade in urothelial cancer. Only in-frame clones appear in the TCRdb table, and some are missing; sequencing was by immunoSEQ multiplex PCR. The sample holds under 130,000 clones, approximately 86% seen once. Sequenced material: PBMCs, taken around atezolizumab (anti-PD-L1) treatment. These receptors originate from a man aged 45-65 years with urothelial cancer.

This chain links TRBV10-2 with TRBJ2-2; D call uncertain. V lost 2 bases to trimming and J lost 3 bases, with 10 bases between them. CDR1 is WSHSY, CDR2 SAAADI, per germline. The length of the CDR3 is 15 residues. In nucleotides, the CDR3 is TGCGCCAGCAGTGAGAGTCAGGCCCACACCGGGGAGCTGTTTTTT. Amino acid sequence: CASSESQAHTGELFF.

This sequence joins TRBV6-1 and TRBJ2-5, with 8 bases fitting TRBD2. The germline CDR1 and CDR2 sequences are MNHNS and SASEGT. V was pared by 6 bases and J by 1 base, with 7 bases of the junction left unmatched. The CDR3 covers 15 residues. CDR3 bases: TGTGCCAGCAGCAGACTAGCGACCCGCCAAGAGACCCAGTACTTC. Protein product: CASSRLATRQETQYF.

The V gene is TRBV19, the J gene TRBJ1-2; possible D gene TRBD1, 6 bases. Trimming took 3 bases from V and 1 from J, leaving 12 bases between them. Germline-derived CDR1 and CDR2 are LNHDA and SQIVND (reference sequence). The CDR3 runs 15 residues. DNA of the CDR3: TGTGCCAGTAGTATGGCGGGGGGCCGTAACTATGGCTACACCTTC. Protein product: CASSMAGGRNYGYTF.

CDR3 coding DNA: TGTGCCAGCAGCTTAGGAGGCGTCAGTCAGCCCCAGCATTTT. As protein: CASSLGGVSQPQHF. The chain employs TRBV11-2 and TRBJ1-5, with D uncertain. Per germline, CDR1 SGHAT and CDR2 FQNNGV. V lost 1 base, J lost 6 bases, and 10 bases lay in between. The CDR3 has 14 amino acids.

This clone showed up just once. The genes are TRBV9 and TRBJ1-2; TRBD1 matches at 10 bases. CDR1 is SGDLS and CDR2 is YYNGEE in the germline V gene. The CDR3 runs 17 residues. After removal of 3 bases from V and 4 bases from J, the junction contained 12 bases not matched to a gene. DNA of the CDR3: TGTGCCAGCAGCGCCCGAAGTGGGACAGGGGATTTCTATGGCTACACCTTC. Its protein is CASSARSGTGDFYGYTF. Based on the CDR3 plus reference TRBV9 and TRBJ1-2, the full variable domain is DSGVTQTPKHLITATGQRVTLRCSPRSGDLSVYWYQQSLDQGLQFLIQYYNGEERAKGNILERFSAQQFPDLHSELNLSSLELGDSALYFCASSARSGTGDFYGYTFGSGTRLTVV.

The chain links TRBV19 to TRBJ2-7; 9 positions agree with TRBD1. CDR3 length equals 15 residues. J was trimmed by 6 bases and V by 0 bases; bases with no gene match: 6. From germline, CDR1 is LNHDA and CDR2 SQIVND (reference sequence). This chain's CDR3 is CASSIDRDRVSEQYF. For the CDR3, the DNA is TGTGCCAGTAGTATAGACCGGGACAGGGTATCCGAGCAGTACTTC.

The chain uses TRBV6-1 and TRBJ1-6; 7 bases map to TRBD1. Per germline, CDR1 MNHNS and CDR2 SASEGT. This CDR3 region has 14 residues. J was trimmed by 3 bases and V by 8 bases; bases with no gene match: 4. In DNA, the CDR3 is TGTGCCAGCGGGACAGCGAACTATAATTCACCCCTCCACTTT. Protein sequence: CASGTANYNSPLHF.

The chain has TRBV7-2 and TRBJ1-6; 9 nucleotides line up with TRBD1. Germline V gene lookup returns CDR1 SGHTA and CDR2 FQGNSA. With 4 bases clipped from V and 7 bases from J, the junction kept 8 bases outside the gene matches. This CDR3 spans 16 amino acids. CDR3 sequence reads: CASSSRPGQGNSPLHF. CDR3 DNA sequence: TGTGCCAGCAGCTCTAGACCGGGACAGGGCAATTCACCCCTCCACTTT.

This clone was counted once. V and J are TRBV5-1 and TRBJ2-7; 9 bases map to TRBD2. V was pared by 5 bases and J by 6 bases, with 12 bases of the junction left unmatched. The CDR3 covers 15 residues. The germline V gene has CDR1 SGHRS and CDR2 YFSETQ. For the CDR3, the DNA is TGCGCCAGCAGTCAGGGCGGGAGGGCCTTATCCGAGCAGTACTTC. Amino acids: CASSQGGRALSEQYF.

In this sample, this clone turned up a few times. V gene TRBV7-3 combines with J gene TRBJ2-3; no clear D gene. The CDR3 runs 14 residues. Germline V gene data show CDR1 as SGHTA and CDR2 as FQGTGA. V dropped 2 bases and J dropped 0 bases, with 6 bases sitting between them. The DNA for the CDR3 is TGTGCCAGCAGCTTATCAGCGAGCACAGATACGCAGTATTTT. Amino acid sequence: CASSLSASTDTQYF.

J is TRBJ2-2 and V is TRBV5-1, with TRBD1 matching over 8 bases. Germline trimming cut 4 bases from V and 3 bases from J; bases unmatched to any gene: 5. The CDR3 runs 15 residues. The germline V gene encodes CDR1 SGHRS and CDR2 YFSETQ. The CDR3 reads CASSPGQEYTGELFF. As DNA, the CDR3 is TGCGCCAGCAGCCCGGGACAGGAGTACACCGGGGAGCTGTTTTTT.

This chain uses TRBV7-9 with TRBJ2-1, with 8 positions matching TRBD2. The germline CDR1 and CDR2 sequences are SEHNR and FQNEAQ (reference sequence). The CDR3 spans 15 residues. J lost 5 bases, V lost 4 bases, and 7 bases had no gene match. This CDR3 reads CASSSGLAINNEQFF. In DNA, the CDR3 is TGTGCCAGCAGCTCAGGACTAGCTATAAACAATGAGCAGTTCTTC.

This clone showed up just once. The gene calls are TRBV30 and TRBJ1-4; 7 bases agree with TRBD1. Trimming cost V 2 bases and J 7 bases; bases outside gene matches: 13. Germline assignment: CDR1 GTSNPN and CDR2 SVGIG (reference sequence). The length of the CDR3 is 16 residues. The CDR3 loop is CAWSWARGLVREKLFF. The CDR3 nucleotides are TGTGCCTGGAGTTGGGCCAGGGGGTTGGTTCGTGAAAAACTGTTTTTT.

The V and J genes are TRBV7-3 and TRBJ1-2, with 12 bases lining up with TRBD1. V lost 5 bases, J lost 6 bases, and 7 bases stayed unmatched. This CDR3 spans 15 amino acids. Germline V gene sequence: CDR1 SGHTA, CDR2 FQGTGA. CDR3 in amino acids: CASSLGTGGSDGYTF. CDR3 bases: TGTGCCAGCAGCCTGGGGACAGGGGGCTCGGATGGCTACACCTTC.

CDR3 DNA sequence: TGTGCCAGCAGCGCAAGAGGGGGATATAGCAATCAGCCCCAGCATTTT. Amino acids: CASSARGGYSNQPQHF. This chain joins TRBV28 and TRBJ1-5; tentatively, D is TRBD1 (6 bases). The germline gives CDR1 MDHEN, CDR2 SYDVKM. CDR3 length equals 16 residues. V lost 6 bases and J lost 0, with 15 bases in between.

The chain combines TRBV19 with TRBJ1-5, with TRBD1 as a possible D gene (6 bases). The V gene lost 3 bases and the J gene lost 6 bases, with 12 bases spanning the gap. Germline V lookup: CDR1 LNHDA, CDR2 SQIVND (reference sequence). This CDR3 contains 14 residues. As DNA, the CDR3 is TGTGCCAGTAGTATTTGGGGGGGGCCTCAGCCCCAGCATTTT. It codes for CASSIWGGPQPQHF.

V gene TRBV7-9 combines with J gene TRBJ2-5; tentative D call: TRBD2 (5 bases). The J call may be mistaken, given a closer DNA end match to TRBJ2-7. The CDR3 extends over 16 amino acids. Looked up from germline, CDR1 is SEHNR and CDR2 is FQNEAQ (reference sequence). CDR3 sequence: CASSTTSGLEGYEQYF. CDR3 nucleotide sequence: TGTGCCAGCAGCACTACTTCCGGCTTAGAGGGCTACGAGCAGTACTTC.

This clone appeared a single time. The rearrangement links TRBV7-9 to TRBJ1-2; TRBD1 is a possible D gene (5 bases). Trimming pared 3 bases from V and 4 bases from J, leaving 12 bases between. Germline V CDR1 and CDR2: SEHNR, FQNEAQ (reference sequence). The CDR3 sequence is 14 residues long. The CDR3 spells CASSLGLGTYGYTF. The CDR3 bases are TGTGCCAGCAGCTTGGGGCTGGGCACCTATGGCTACACCTTC.

This CDR3 reads CASSKTGSGEQFF. Written as DNA, the CDR3 is TGTGCCAGCAGCAAAACGGGATCAGGCGAGCAGTTCTTC. The gene calls are TRBV6-4 and TRBJ2-1; D is perhaps TRBD2 (5 bases). Germline values: CDR1 MRHNA, CDR2 SNTAGT. V was shortened by 6 bases and J by 10 bases, with 16 bases between the two germline ends. The CDR3 loop spans 13 amino acids.

The gene calls are TRBV6-4 and TRBJ1-1, with 10 bases matching TRBD1. The CDR3 length is 16 residues. Germline values: CDR1 MRHNA, CDR2 SNTAGT. V trimming: 3 bases; J trimming: 3 bases; junction bases outside the gene matches: 7. Here the CDR3 reads CASSERDRGPDTEAFF. The CDR3, as DNA: TGTGCCAGCAGTGAGCGGGACAGGGGTCCGGACACTGAAGCTTTCTTT.

This sequence joins TRBV5-6 and TRBJ2-1, with D possibly being TRBD1 (6 bases). Germline V gene sequence: CDR1 SGHDT, CDR2 YYEEEE. With 2 bases removed from V and 2 bases from J, the gap between germline ends came to 11 bases. The CDR3 totals 15 residues. The CDR3 spells CASSFSGAPYNEQFF. The DNA of the CDR3 is TGTGCCAGCAGCTTTTCAGGGGCCCCCTACAATGAGCAGTTCTTC.